This T cell receptor (beta chain) originates from a study of blood T cell repertoires in COVID-19. Study-wide background: The origin of the acute and convalescent COVID-19 samples was the United States, Italy and Spain. PBMCs, B-cell-depleted T cells, or T cells provided the cDNA or gDNA that made up the material.

Libraries were prepared by immunoSEQ multiplex PCR; TCRdb keeps only in-frame clonotypes and omits some of them. In the table there are more than 350,000 clones, roughly 84% of which are singletons. Germline V gene data show CDR1 as WSHSY and CDR2 as SAAADI. J was trimmed by 8 bases and V by 10 bases; bases with no gene match: 8. This CDR3 has 12 amino acids. Clinical histories supplied by participants themselves formed the basis of cohort assignment. All exposed participants met a person with COVID-19 within 2 weeks before entering the study. The material sequenced was PBMCs or T cells enriched from blood (not recorded which). This TCR was sampled from a woman in her late teens or twenties who had been exposed to COVID-19. The chain combines TRBV10-2 with TRBJ2-1, with 7 positions matching TRBD1. The CDR3 region has the DNA TGCGCCACCTCACACAGGGGATATGAGCAGTTCTTC. As protein: CATSHRGYEQFF.